The 6 T cell receptor beta chains listed next were all sequenced from one sample in a study of blood T cells in healthy people across ages. A second PCR of 7 to 11 cycles used a sample-barcoded 5' primer and a J-beta primer mix. TCRdb re-analysed the 5' RACE reads in MiXCR, keeping a single row per CDR3 protein. The repertoire includes 1.4 million to 1.5 million distinct CDR3 sequences, 40% to 50% of them detected once, and roughly 8.2% sits in the top ten. Sequenced sample: blood. All receptors derive from a woman aged 18 to 35 in good health.

The genes are TRBV12-3 or TRBV12-4 and TRBJ2-3; 11 bases are a match to TRBD2. The CDR3 totals 17 residues. J was trimmed by 1 base and V by 2 bases; bases with no gene match: 5. CDR3 protein: CASSLIAGGRGTDTQYF. The CDR3 nucleotides read TGTGCCAGCAGTTTAATAGCGGGAGGGCGAGGCACAGATACGCAGTATTTT.

The chain employs TRBV20-1 and TRBJ2-1; TRBD2 agrees at 10 bases. The germline V gene has CDR1 DFQATT and CDR2 SNEGSKA (reference sequence). V was pared by 3 bases and J by 12 bases, with 14 bases of the junction left unmatched. This CDR3 has 15 amino acids. The CDR3 here is CSASDLAGGPGGQFF. Here the CDR3 DNA reads TGCAGTGCTAGTGATTTAGCGGGGGGACCCGGGGGGCAGTTCTTC.

This clonotype has more than one count but fewer than ten. V and J are TRBV29-1 and TRBJ2-1; 7 positions match TRBD2. The DNA end is more similar to TRBJ2-7, so the J call may be wrong. Germline V lookup: CDR1 SQVTM, CDR2 ANQGSEA. This CDR3 comprises 15 residues. The CDR3 DNA reads TGCAGCGTTGACACTAGCGCCTCCTCCTACAATGAGCAGTACTTC. This codes for CSVDTSASSYNEQYF.

Of note for this clonotype: At one of its ends the junction is not consistent with the germline gene, which may arise from a read error. The chain joins TRBV9 to TRBJ2-1; 8 bases line up with TRBD2. The CDR3 sequence is 15 residues long. Germline assignment: CDR1 SGDLS and CDR2 YYNGEE. The DNA for the CDR3 is TGTGCCAGCAGCAACCCGGGACTAGGTTACAATGGGCAGTTCTTC. Its protein is CASSNPGLGYNGQFF. Full variable domain (rest looked up from reference TRBV9 and TRBJ2-1): DSGVTQTPKHLITATGQRVTLRCSPRSGDLSVYWYQQSLDQGLQFLIQYYNGEERAKGNILERFSAQQFPDLHSELNLSSLELGDSALYFCASSNPGLGYNGQFFGPGTRLTVL.

The chain is built from TRBV11-2 and TRBJ2-3, with D perhaps matching TRBD1 or TRBD2 (5 bases each). Germline V gene lookup returns CDR1 SGHAT and CDR2 FQNNGV. V lost 2 bases and J lost 2, with 17 bases in between. CDR3 length: 17 amino acids. The CDR3 sequence: CASSLYSVRDPTDTQYF. Here the CDR3 DNA reads TGTGCCAGCAGCTTATACTCGGTCAGGGACCCCACAGATACGCAGTATTTT.

This clonotype was counted once. The chain couples TRBV7-2 to TRBJ2-5, with a possible D match to TRBD2 (6 bases). From germline, CDR1 is SGHTA and CDR2 FQGNSA. The V end was cut by 1 base, the J end by 11 bases, with 20 bases between. The CDR3 spans 15 residues. CDR3 sequence (DNA): TGTGCCAGCAGCTTAGAGGTTAGCGGAAACAATGAGCAGTACTTC. Protein product: CASSLEVSGNNEQYF.